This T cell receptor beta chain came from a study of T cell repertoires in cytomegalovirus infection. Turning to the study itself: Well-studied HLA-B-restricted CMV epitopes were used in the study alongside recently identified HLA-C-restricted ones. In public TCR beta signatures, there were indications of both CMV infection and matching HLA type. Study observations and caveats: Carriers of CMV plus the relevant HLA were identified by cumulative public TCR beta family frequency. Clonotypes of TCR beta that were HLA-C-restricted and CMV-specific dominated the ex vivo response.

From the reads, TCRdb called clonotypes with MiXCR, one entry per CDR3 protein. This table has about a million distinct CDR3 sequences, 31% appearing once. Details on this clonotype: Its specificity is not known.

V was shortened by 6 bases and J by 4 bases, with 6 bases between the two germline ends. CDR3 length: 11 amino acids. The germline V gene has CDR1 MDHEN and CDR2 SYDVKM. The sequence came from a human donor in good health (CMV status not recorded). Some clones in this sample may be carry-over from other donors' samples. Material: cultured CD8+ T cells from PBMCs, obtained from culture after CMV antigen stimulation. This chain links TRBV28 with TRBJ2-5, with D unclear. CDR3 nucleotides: TGTGCCAGCAGGAGAAGAGAGACCCAGTACTTC. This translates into CASRRRETQYF.